Shown below are 21 T cell receptor delta chains from a single sample sequenced in a study of γδ T cells in repeated Plasmodium falciparum infection. Flow sorting of PBMC yielded separate Vgamma9/Vdelta2+ and Vdelta2-negative gammadelta T cell populations for bulk repertoire analysis. TCRdb ran CATT on the multiplex PCR reads. The table shows roughly 90,000 delta-chain clones, with approximately 1.4% occurring only once. The sample was gamma-delta T cells from blood. These receptors were obtained from a pool of human donors (malaria-infected and uninfected, not separated).

This clone was seen a handful of times. The protein in TCRdb stems from a much larger clone and differs at residues 6 and 14 from this DNA's translation, likely a read error; here the protein is translated from the DNA. This chain links TRDV1 with TRDJ1, with D uncertain. The CDR3 extends over 16 amino acids. The germline gives CDR1 TSWWSYY, CDR2 QGS. The CDR3 here is CALGEVRQGYIDKRIF. For the CDR3, the DNA is TGTGCTCTTGGGGAAGTCCGTCAGGGGTACATCGATAAACGCATCTTT.

This clone was counted ten times or more. A far larger clone is only one base removed, so a read error is likely. Additional DNA sequences in this sample encode the identical CDR3. This chain links TRDV2 with TRDJ1, with 9 bases matching TRDD3. Germline V CDR1 and CDR2: GEAIGNYY, EKD. The CDR3 runs 20 residues. The J segment lost 0 bases and the V segment lost 2 bases, leaving 18 bases of the junction unmatched. As DNA, the CDR3 is TGTGCCTGTGACAGACTGCTGGGGGATTCGCTAGACCGGCACACCGATAAACTCATCTTT. Its protein product is CACDRLLGDSLDRHTDKLIF.

In its sample, this clone ranks as medium-sized. Other DNA sequences in the sample encode the same CDR3. The gene calls are TRDV2 and TRDJ3, with 13 bases matching TRDD3. J gave up 3 bases and V 3 bases, and 10 bases lay outside the gene matches. CDR3 length equals 20 residues. The V gene's germline CDR1 is GEAIGNYY and CDR2 EKD. The CDR3 DNA reads as TGTGCCTGTGACCGGAGACTGGGGGATACGCGTTTCTGGGACACCCGACAGATGTTTTTC. Encoded protein: CACDRRLGDTRFWDTRQMFF.

This clone has only a few counts. It differs at one base from a far larger clone, so likely a read error. This same CDR3 is encoded by further DNA sequences in the sample. The V and J genes are TRDV2 and TRDJ1, with 8 bases matching TRDD3. Per germline, CDR1 GEAIGNYY and CDR2 EKD. This CDR3 has 15 residues. CDR3 nucleotides: TGTGCCTGTGACGTACTGGGGGTTTACACCGACAAACTCATCTTT. Its protein product is CACDVLGVYTDKLIF.

In this sample, this clone turned up many times. V usage is TRDV2 and J usage is TRDJ1, with 10 nucleotides matching TRDD3. Trimming at V came to 1 base and at J to 0 bases, leaving 10 bases not matched to a gene. The CDR3 extends over 18 amino acids. Germline CDR1 and CDR2: GEAIGNYY and EKD. In nucleotides, the CDR3 is TGTGCCTGTGACACGCTGAGACTGGGGGATTCGTACACCGATAAACTCATCTTT. Translating it yields CACDTLRLGDSYTDKLIF.

This clone was observed a few times. The protein recorded in TCRdb matches a much larger clone and deviates from this DNA's translation at residue 12, suggesting a read error; the protein here is obtained by translating the DNA. The rearrangement links TRDV1 to TRDJ1; 12 nucleotides line up with TRDD3. TCRdb records no J gene; here it was assigned by comparing the DNA to germline. From germline, CDR1 is TSWWSYY and CDR2 QGS. V was clipped by 4 bases and J by 2 bases; unmatched bases: 23. This CDR3 region has 22 residues. CDR3 nucleotides: TGTGCTCTTGGGGTACCCTTCCTCTCGATCAGTTGCTGGGGGATACGGACCGATAAACTCATCTTT. Amino acids: CALGVPFLSISCWGIRTDKLIF.

As regards this clone: It is likely a read error: a sequence one base away is far more abundant. The same CDR3 is also encoded by other DNA sequences in this sample. Here the V gene is TRDV1, but the J gene went uncalled; TRDD3, the table's D call, was not compared with the DNA. This CDR3 is built from 16 residues. The germline gives CDR1 TSWWSYY, CDR2 QGS. As DNA, the CDR3 is TGTGCTCTTGGGGAATTGGCCTTGCTGGGGGATACAGGACTCATTTTT. Residues: CALGELALLGDTGLIF.

This clone has only a few counts. TCRdb attributes to this sequence the protein of a much larger clone, which differs from the DNA translation at residue 9; a read error is likely, and the protein displayed is translated from the DNA. This chain connects TRDV1 to TRDJ1; D gene uncertain. The CDR3 has 14 residues. Trimming shortened V by 1 base and J by 4 bases, and 10 bases separated the two germline ends. Germline V lookup: CDR1 TSWWSYY, CDR2 QGS. CDR3 coding DNA: TGTGCTCTTGGGGAACGGAGACATATCGATAAACTCATCTTT. Residues: CALGERRHIDKLIF.

This clone was detected only a few times. The likely explanation is a read error, given a far larger clone one base away. The V gene call reads TRDV1; no J gene was called; the tabulated D call, TRDD3, remains unverified against the DNA. Germline-derived CDR1 and CDR2 are TSWWSYY and QGS. The CDR3 is 17 residues long. The CDR3, as DNA: TGTGCTCTTGGGGACTCCGCGGGGATGTCGTACACCGATAAGCTCATCTTT. It codes for CALGDSAGMSYTDKLIF.

This clone was seen ten or more times. The chain employs TRDV2 and TRDJ3, with a weak D call TRDD3 (5 bases). The CDR3 is made up of 16 amino acids. The germline CDR1 and CDR2 sequences are GEAIGNYY and EKD. The V end was cut by 0 bases, the J end by 1 base, with 6 bases between. The CDR3 sequence: CACDTWGSWDTRQMFF. The DNA of the CDR3 is TGTGCCTGTGACACCTGGGGATCCTGGGACACCCGACAGATGTTTTTC.

Concerning this clone: The TCRdb record carries a much larger clone's protein, which differs from this DNA's translation at residue 17; a read error is the likely cause, and the protein listed here is the DNA translation. The rearrangement links TRDV2 to TRDJ2, with 9 bases aligning to TRDD3. Assignment of the J gene here rests on matching the DNA to germline, because TCRdb gives none. CDR3 size: 21 residues. The germline V gene has CDR1 GEAIGNYY and CDR2 EKD. The CDR3 protein is CACDTFLDWGTRAYLTEQLFF. The CDR3 DNA follows: TGTGCCTGTGACACCTTCCTTGACTGGGGGACAAGGGCCTATTTGACAGAACAACTCTTCTTT.

This clone was observed at least ten times. The mismatch at residue 4 between this DNA's translation and the TCRdb protein of a much larger clone likely reflects a read error; the protein shown is translated from the DNA. This rearrangement joins TRDV2 to TRDJ1; possibly TRDD3 for D (5 bases). From germline, CDR1 is GEAIGNYY and CDR2 EKD. The CDR3 has 14 residues. Trimming stripped 5 bases from V and 1 base from J, with 13 bases between. This CDR3 is CACGGISATDKLIF. The CDR3 nucleotides are TGTGCCTGTGGCGGGATTAGTGCCACCGATAAACTCATCTTT.

A remark on this clone: A far larger clone is a single base away, which makes a read error likely. This specimen includes other DNA sequences encoding the same CDR3. The DNA for the CDR3 is TGTGCCTGGAAATCCGGGGGGTACACCGACAAACTCATCTTT. Translated, it gives CAWKSGGYTDKLIF. The chain joins TRDV3 to TRDJ1; tentatively, D is TRDD1 or TRDD3 (5 bases each). This CDR3 spans 14 amino acids. Germline V gene lookup returns CDR1 TVYSNPD and CDR2 GDNSRS (reference sequence). Full variable domain (outside the CDR3, taken from reference TRDV3 and TRDJ1): CDKVTQSSPDQTVASGSEVVLLCTYDTVYSNPDLFWYRIRPDYSFQFVFYGDNSRSEGADFTQGRFSVKHILTQKAFHLVISPVRTEDSATYYCAWKSGGYTDKLIFGKGTRVTVEP.

This clone was counted many times. J is TRDJ1 and V is TRDV1; D not resolved. Germline values: CDR1 TSWWSYY, CDR2 QGS. The CDR3 consists of 18 residues. V lost 1 base, J lost 0 bases, and 18 bases lay in between. CDR3 in amino acids: CALGERASTDWYTDKLIF. As DNA, the CDR3 is TGTGCTCTTGGGGAACGCGCCTCGACTGATTGGTACACCGATAAACTCATCTTT.

This clone came up a few times. This DNA's translation differs at residue 17 from TCRdb's protein, which comes from a much larger clone; a read error is likely, and the protein shown is translated from the DNA. Called V gene: TRDV2; the J gene was not called. Germline values: CDR1 GEAIGNYY, CDR2 EKD. This CDR3 comprises 18 residues. CDR3 loop: CACDTKYYQPMYTDKLTF. CDR3 nucleotides: TGTGCCTGTGACACGAAGTACTACCAGCCGATGTACACCGATAAACTCACCTTT.

This clone showed up just a few times. TCRdb's entry gives the protein of a much larger clone, which mismatches this DNA's translation at residue 7, likely from a read error; the protein reported here is translated from the DNA. This chain links TRAV38-2/DV8 with TRDJ1; 8 bases map to TRDD3. Because TCRdb records no J gene, it was assigned here through a match of the DNA to germline. Trimming cost V 1 base and J 10 bases; bases outside gene matches: 24. CDR1 is TSESDYY and CDR2 is QEAYKQQN in the germline V gene. This CDR3 is built from 19 residues. CDR3 in amino acids: CAYRSQLFLSLWGYLGLIF. DNA for the CDR3: TGTGCTTATAGGAGCCAATTATTCCTATCTTTGTGGGGATACCTTGGACTCATCTTT.

Of note for this clone: It is likely a read error: a sequence one base away is far more abundant. Distinct nucleotide sequences in the sample also encode this CDR3. The chain recombines TRDV1 with TRDJ1; D may be TRDD3 (5 bases). TCRdb leaves out the J gene; it was filled in here by matching the DNA to germline. Germline lookup yields CDR1 TSWWSYY and CDR2 QGS. CDR3 size: 17 residues. DNA for the CDR3: TGTGCTCTTGGGGAATCAAACTCTGGGATCCTTTCCGACAAACTCATCTTT. Encoded protein: CALGESNSGILSDKLIF.

This clone was seen a handful of times. With a far larger clone one base away, a read error is the likely cause. Other nucleotide sequences in the sample specify the same CDR3. The chain recombines TRDV1 with TRDJ1; 7 bases agree with TRDD3. Germline lookup yields CDR1 TSWWSYY and CDR2 QGS. This CDR3 is 24 amino acids long. The CDR3 spells CALGVRGPPALNYWGLKGTDKLIF. As DNA, the CDR3 is TGTGCTCTTGGGGTCCGTGGCCCCCCGGCCCTGAACTACTGGGGCCTTAAGGGGACCGATAAACTCATTTTT.

In its sample, this clone was seen many times. With a much larger clone just one base away, this may be a read error. This sample also contains other DNA sequences that code for the same CDR3. The chain couples TRDV1 to TRDJ1; D unclear. Germline assignment: CDR1 TSWWSYY and CDR2 QGS. The length of the CDR3 is 19 residues. The CDR3 region is CALGEPSASCESDTDKLIF. The CDR3 bases are TGTGCTCTTGGGGAACCGAGTGCCTCCTGCGAATCTGACACTGATAAACTCATCTTT.

On this clone: A single base separates this from a much larger clone, so it may be a read error. Additional DNA sequences in this sample encode the identical CDR3. The CDR3 region has the DNA TGTGCTCTTGGGGAACCCTCTTCCTTCCGCGGACTGGGGGACCGGATATACACCGATAAACTCATCTTT. As protein: CALGEPSSFRGLGDRIYTDKLIF. The chain employs TRDV1 and TRDJ1; 9 bases are a match to TRDD3. The CDR3 loop spans 23 amino acids. The V gene end was trimmed by 1 base and the J gene end by 0 bases; junction bases not matched to a gene: 24. CDR1 and CDR2 (germline): TSWWSYY, QGS.

No V gene was called, and the J gene is TRDJ1. The CDR3 contains 14 residues. CDR3 sequence: CALGVPATNDKLIF. CDR3 DNA sequence: TGTGCTCTTGGGGTTCCCGCCACAAACGATAAACTCATCTTT.